The 32 T cell receptor beta chains below all came from one sample that was sequenced in a study of blood T cells in healthy people across ages. A second PCR of about 7 to 12 cycles used a sample-barcoded 5' primer and a J-beta primer mix. From the 5' RACE reads, TCRdb called clonotypes with MiXCR, one entry per CDR3 protein. The repertoire has 600,000 to 900,000 distinct CDR3 sequences, more than 25% of them found once; the top ten carry around 3%. These same records also appear under a second study, on T cells of mothers and their children.

Input material: blood. The receptors were gathered from a boy between 10 and 17 years old in good health.

This sequence joins TRBV20-1 and TRBJ1-4; D gene unclear. The V end lost 1 base, the J end lost 0 bases, and 9 bases lay between the germline ends. Germline-derived CDR1 and CDR2 are DFQATT and SNEGSKA (reference sequence). The CDR3 covers 15 residues. As DNA, the CDR3 is TGCAGTGCTAGAGTAGGATATGCAACTAATGAAAAACTGTTTTTT. Translating gives CSARVGYATNEKLFF.

This clonotype was seen a few times. This CDR3 is CASSFVAGAPGELFF. CDR3 nucleotides: TGTGCCAGCAGCTTCGTAGCGGGGGCCCCCGGGGAGCTGTTTTTT. The chain couples TRBV5-4 to TRBJ2-2; the match to TRBD2 covers 9 bases. The V gene end was trimmed by 2 bases and the J gene end by 6 bases; junction bases not matched to a gene: 5. CDR1 is SGHNT, CDR2 YYREEE, per germline (reference sequence). CDR3 size: 15 residues.

This rearrangement joins TRBV20-1 to TRBJ1-1; 8 bases are a match to TRBD1. Germline V gene data show CDR1 as DFQATT and CDR2 as SNEGSKA (reference sequence). Losses at the gene ends were 0 bases for V and 3 bases for J; bases not matched to a gene: 3. The CDR3 covers 14 residues. CDR3 sequence reads: CSARDPTGDTEAFF. The DNA of the CDR3 is TGCAGTGCTAGAGACCCGACAGGGGACACTGAAGCTTTCTTT.

This chain uses TRBV2 with TRBJ2-5; D is undetermined. The last part of the DNA fits TRBJ2-7 better; the J call may be wrong. Germline CDR1 and CDR2: SNHLY and FYNNEI. The CDR3 extends over 14 amino acids. CDR3 sequence (DNA): TGTGCCAGCAGTCCCCCGGGCCGATTCTACGAGCAGTACTTC. It codes for CASSPPGRFYEQYF.

This chain uses TRBV20-1 with TRBJ2-1; D gene unclear. The J call could be wrong; TRBJ2-5 is a better fit for the DNA end. This CDR3 has 12 amino acids. Germline values: CDR1 DFQATT, CDR2 SNEGSKA (reference sequence). CDR3 nucleotides: TGCAGTGCCACTTGGGGTGGAGAGACCCAGTACTTC. Amino acid sequence: CSATWGGETQYF.

This clonotype has more than one count but fewer than ten. The chain links TRBV12-3 or TRBV12-4 to TRBJ2-1; D is perhaps TRBD1 or TRBD2 (6 bases each). V lost 3 bases and J lost 0, with 15 bases in between. The CDR3 runs to 17 residues. The chain's CDR3 is CASSFYGGRASYNEQFF. The CDR3 region has the DNA TGTGCCAGCAGTTTTTATGGGGGGCGCGCCTCCTACAATGAGCAGTTCTTC.

A few counts support this clonotype. This chain joins TRBV21-1 and TRBJ2-7; the DNA was not used to check the table's D call, TRBD2. TRBV21-1 is an annotated pseudogene. The CDR3 runs 17 residues. The CDR3 region is CASSKIETSSRSYEQYF. The DNA of the CDR3 is TGTGCCAGCAGCAAAATAGAGACTAGCTCTCGATCCTACGAGCAGTACTTC.

The chain links TRBV28 to TRBJ2-6, with 12 bases identical to TRBD2. The germline V gene has CDR1 MDHEN and CDR2 SYDVKM. V trimming: 4 bases; J trimming: 1 base; junction bases outside the gene matches: 11. This CDR3 contains 20 residues. The CDR3 region is CASSSYPGLAGPSGANVLTF. CDR3 DNA: TGTGCCAGCAGTTCTTATCCCGGACTAGCGGGGCCGTCTGGGGCCAACGTCCTGACTTTC.

This clonotype was recorded a few times. A much larger clone is a single base away; this may be a read error. The V call is TRBV6-5, the J call TRBJ2-7; D gene ambiguous. The CDR3 totals 11 residues. The V gene lost 6 bases and the J gene lost 4 bases, with 7 bases spanning the gap. CDR1 is MNHEY, CDR2 SVGAGI, per germline. CDR3 region: CASRDNYEQYF. In DNA, the CDR3 is TGTGCCAGCAGAGACAATTACGAGCAGTACTTC.

V usage is TRBV18 and J usage is TRBJ2-5, with 11 bases identical to TRBD2. The V gene's germline CDR1 is KGHSH and CDR2 LQKENI. This CDR3 is 15 amino acids long. Trimming at V came to 7 bases and at J to 3 bases, leaving 7 bases not matched to a gene. CDR3 nucleotide sequence: TGTGCCAGCTGCACCCTAGCGGGGGGCGAAGAGACCCAGTACTTC. As protein: CASCTLAGGEETQYF.

The chain joins TRBV6-5 to TRBJ2-5; 10 nucleotides align to TRBD2. The V segment lost 6 bases and the J segment 0 bases; nucleotides outside the gene matches: 10. CDR1 and CDR2 from the germline V gene are MNHEY and SVGAGI. This CDR3 is built from 17 residues. The CDR3 reads CASRYTSGAMYQETQYF. CDR3 nucleotide sequence: TGTGCCAGCAGATACACTAGCGGGGCAATGTACCAAGAGACCCAGTACTTC.

This clonotype was seen a few times. The V and J genes are TRBV20-1 and TRBJ1-4, with TRBD1 identical over 7 bases. This CDR3 contains 15 residues. CDR1 and CDR2 from the germline V gene are DFQATT and SNEGSKA (reference sequence). V dropped 1 base and J dropped 2; count of bases not matched to a gene: 4. The CDR3 spells CSARVSTGTNEKLFF. The DNA for the CDR3 is TGCAGTGCTAGAGTTTCGACAGGGACTAATGAAAAACTGTTTTTT.

As for this clonotype: The missing conserved phenylalanine or tryptophan at the end of this CDR3 makes a read error likely. The gene calls are TRBV5-5 and TRBJ1-4; D remains ambiguous. Germline V gives CDR1 SGHKS, CDR2 YYEKEE (reference sequence). The CDR3 covers 13 residues. V was pared by 4 bases and J by 3 bases, with 7 bases between. CDR3 residues: CASSPRANEKLFS. The CDR3 DNA reads as TGTGCCAGCAGCCCCCGGGCTAATGAAAAACTGTTTTCT.

The chain is built from TRBV29-1 and TRBJ1-2; 8 bases match TRBD1. The CDR3 totals 14 residues. Germline loops: CDR1 SQVTM, CDR2 ANQGSEA. The ends lost 6 bases at V and 7 bases at J; junction bases unmatched: 13. The CDR3: CSVEKPTGDLGYTF. The CDR3 nucleotides read TGCAGCGTGGAGAAGCCGACAGGGGATCTTGGCTACACCTTC. The complete variable domain, with remaining parts taken from reference TRBV29-1 and TRBJ1-2, reads SAVISQKPSRDICQRGTSLTIQCQVDSQVTMMFWYRQQPGQSLTLIATANQGSEATYESGFVIDKFPISRPNLTFSTLTVSNMSPEDSSIYLCSVEKPTGDLGYTFGSGTRLTVV.

This clonotype was picked up one time. The chain carries TRBV29-1 and TRBJ1-2; D gene uncertain. CDR3 length: 13 amino acids. Germline V gene sequence: CDR1 SQVTM, CDR2 ANQGSEA. V shed 5 bases and J shed 2 bases, with 12 bases lying between them. In nucleotides, the CDR3 is TGCAGCGTTTTCGGCAGCCTCAACTATGGCTACACCTTC. Its translation: CSVFGSLNYGYTF.

The V call is TRBV5-1, the J call TRBJ2-7; D is perhaps TRBD1 (5 bases). V was cut by 4 bases and J by 2 bases, with 16 bases left in between. The germline gives CDR1 SGHRS, CDR2 YFSETQ. The CDR3 loop spans 15 amino acids. The CDR3, as DNA: TGCGCCAGCAGCCCGGCCGCAGGGCGCACCTACGAGCAGTACTTC. Translation: CASSPAAGRTYEQYF.

This chain's CDR3 is CASSQDNRGVEQFF. DNA for the CDR3: TGTGCCAGCAGCCAAGACAACAGGGGCGTGGAGCAGTTCTTC. V gene TRBV11-2 combines with J gene TRBJ2-1; 7 nucleotides agree with TRBD1. Germline V gene lookup returns CDR1 SGHAT and CDR2 FQNNGV. Trimming at V came to 5 bases and at J to 10 bases, leaving 11 bases not matched to a gene. The CDR3 totals 14 residues.

The CDR3 sequence: CASGLPGQGSTGELFF. The CDR3 coding sequence is TGTGCCAGCGGCCTCCCGGGACAGGGGTCAACCGGGGAGCTGTTTTTT. V is TRBV12-3 or TRBV12-4 and J is TRBJ2-2, with 10 bases fitting TRBD1. V lost 8 bases to trimming and J lost 5 bases; unmatched junction nucleotides: 11. The CDR3 consists of 16 residues.

This clonotype was counted between two and nine times. The rearrangement joins TRBV28 to TRBJ2-2; D is possibly TRBD2 (5 bases). This CDR3 has 13 residues. Germline V gives CDR1 MDHEN, CDR2 SYDVKM. Deletions cut 4 bases from V and 7 bases from J, with 10 bases between. CDR3 loop: CASSSLENGELFF. DNA for the CDR3: TGTGCCAGCAGTTCACTAGAAAACGGGGAGCTGTTTTTT.

In DNA, the CDR3 is TGTGCCATCCGACTAGTCGAAACCGGGGAGCTGTTTTTT. Its translation is CAIRLVETGELFF. V is TRBV14 and J is TRBJ2-2; possibly TRBD2 for D (6 bases). The CDR3 has 13 residues. The V gene's germline CDR1 is SGHDN and CDR2 FVKESK. Trimming removed 10 bases from V and 5 bases from J, with 14 bases in between.

This chain joins TRBV27 and TRBJ1-1; maybe TRBD1 (5 bases). Trimming stripped 5 bases from V and 3 bases from J, with 16 bases between. The length of the CDR3 is 15 residues. The germline CDR1 and CDR2 sequences are MNHEY and SMNVEV (reference sequence). The CDR3 DNA follows: TGTGCCAGCAGTCTTTCTCGACAGTCTTACACTGAAGCTTTCTTT. Its protein is CASSLSRQSYTEAFF.

The chain employs TRBV30 and TRBJ1-1; tentatively, D is TRBD1 (6 bases). This CDR3 has 13 residues. V gave up 4 bases and J gave up 1 base, with 10 bases separating them. Germline CDR1 reads GTSNPN; CDR2 reads SVGIG (reference sequence). The CDR3 nucleotides read TGTGCCTGGAATCGGGACACGAACACTGAAGCTTTCTTT. The encoded protein is CAWNRDTNTEAFF.

The chain carries TRBV4-1 and TRBJ1-5, with D perhaps matching TRBD1 (5 bases). The CDR3 is 14 amino acids. In germline, CDR1 is MGHRA, CDR2 YSYEKL. V lost 0 bases, J lost 7 bases, and 10 bases lay in between. The CDR3 DNA is TGCGCCAGCAGCCAAGATCCAGGGCGACAGCCCCAGCATTTT. It encodes CASSQDPGRQPQHF.

This clonotype was detected only a few times. The chain carries TRBV5-1 and TRBJ2-2; D unresolved. Germline-derived CDR1 and CDR2 are SGHRS and YFSETQ. V shed 0 bases and J shed 7 bases, with 10 bases lying between them. The CDR3 spans 14 residues. CDR3 nucleotide sequence: TGCGCCAGCAGCTTGGACGGGCTGAACGGGGAGCTGTTTTTT. Protein product: CASSLDGLNGELFF.

In this sample, this clonotype turned up a few times. The V call is TRBV6-1, the J call TRBJ1-1, with a possible D match to TRBD1 (6 bases). V was shortened by 8 bases and J by 2 bases, with 15 bases between the two germline ends. Germline-derived CDR1 and CDR2 are MNHNS and SASEGT. This CDR3 region has 14 residues. The CDR3 here is CASGGAGFNTEAFF. In DNA form, the CDR3 reads TGTGCCAGCGGGGGCGCGGGTTTCAACACTGAAGCTTTCTTT.

The table lists this clonotype with a few counts. The chain couples TRBV29-1 to TRBJ2-6; a possible D gene is TRBD1 (6 bases). CDR3 length: 14 residues. V was pared by 6 bases and J by 1 base, with 10 bases between. The germline CDR1 and CDR2 sequences are SQVTM and ANQGSEA. CDR3 in amino acids: CSVEQGSGANVLTF. DNA for the CDR3: TGCAGCGTGGAACAGGGATCTGGGGCCAACGTCCTGACTTTC.

This clonotype was seen more than once but under ten times. The chain uses TRBV11-2 and TRBJ2-3; D possibly corresponds to TRBD1 (6 bases). CDR1 and CDR2 (germline): SGHAT, FQNNGV. V was clipped by 5 bases and J by 0 bases, with 15 bases between them. CDR3 length: 16 residues. CDR3: CASSPWGLSSTDTQYF. The DNA of the CDR3 is TGTGCCAGCAGCCCCTGGGGGCTTTCTAGCACAGATACGCAGTATTTT. Full variable domain (remainder filled in from reference TRBV11-2 and TRBJ2-3): EAGVAQSPRYKIIEKRQSVAFWCNPISGHATLYWYQQILGQGPKLLIQFQNNGVVDDSQLPKDRFSAERLKGVDSTLKIQPAKLEDSAVYLCASSPWGLSSTDTQYFGPGTRLTVL.

The chain employs TRBV6-6 and TRBJ2-1, with D unresolved. V was trimmed by 2 bases and J by 7 bases, leaving 6 bases between them. The CDR3 covers 12 residues. Germline V gives CDR1 MNHNY, CDR2 SVGAGI (reference sequence). The CDR3 spells CASSYRVNEQFF. In nucleotides, the CDR3 is TGTGCCAGCAGTTACAGGGTGAATGAGCAGTTCTTC.

This clonotype has just a few counts. The chain combines TRBV19 with TRBJ2-1, with TRBD2 as a possible D gene (5 bases). The length of the CDR3 is 15 residues. Germline V gives CDR1 LNHDA, CDR2 SQIVND (reference sequence). V was cut by 1 base and J by 6 bases, with 13 bases left in between. The CDR3 protein is CASSIVSGPLNEQFF. DNA for the CDR3: TGTGCCAGTAGTATAGTCAGCGGCCCGCTCAATGAGCAGTTCTTC.

V usage is TRBV6-1 and J usage is TRBJ2-7, with 7 bases lining up with TRBD1. Germline trimming cut 11 bases from V and 4 bases from J; bases unmatched to any gene: 11. This CDR3 is built from 13 residues. The germline gives CDR1 MNHNS, CDR2 SASEGT. The CDR3 loop is CAGDYRDRYEQYF. The DNA for the CDR3 is TGTGCCGGCGACTACCGGGACAGATACGAGCAGTACTTC.

V gene TRBV6-6 combines with J gene TRBJ1-2; D possibly corresponds to TRBD1 (6 bases). The V gene's germline CDR1 is MNHNY and CDR2 SVGAGI (reference sequence). CDR3 length: 13 amino acids. V gave up 1 base and J gave up 6 bases, with 9 bases separating them. This CDR3 is CASSYFQGHGYTF. The CDR3 DNA reads TGTGCCAGCAGTTACTTCCAGGGGCATGGCTACACCTTC.

This clonotype was counted a few times. V is TRBV20-1 and J is TRBJ1-1; TRBD1 matches at 12 bases. Per the germline V gene, CDR1 is DFQATT and CDR2 is SNEGSKA (reference sequence). This CDR3 contains 16 residues. V shed 3 bases and J 5 bases; nucleotides not matched to a gene: 10. This CDR3 reads CSASPRDRGRGTEAFF. CDR3 DNA: TGCAGTGCTAGCCCCCGGGACAGGGGGCGCGGTACTGAAGCTTTCTTT.